This TCR beta chain was sequenced for a study of Graves' ophthalmopathy and Graves' hyperthyroidism. Broader study findings: Classification of ophthalmopathy versus stable hyperthyroidism by a 13-signature model yielded around 90% sensitivity and 65% to 83% specificity. The majority of expanded thyroid clonotypes above 0.001 frequency also occurred in blood.

TCR beta CDR3 amplification used RNA transcripts. The library came from an HTBI-primed first-round RT-PCR and a second-round multiplex PCR. TCRdb reprocessed the multiplex PCR reads with MiXCR, giving one entry per CDR3 protein. Of 400,000 to 450,000 distinct CDR3 sequences listed, over 20% are singletons. Germline lookup yields CDR1 ENHRY and CDR2 SYGVKD. The CDR3 length is 14 residues. Trimming pared 4 bases from V and 3 bases from J, leaving 13 bases between. In this sample, this clonotype turned up many times. Antigen: not known. The stable label applied to hyperthyroidism with no ophthalmopathy within 18 months of follow-up. Diagnoses were established from clinical symptoms, serum thyroxine, TRAb, thyroid ultrasound and orbital computed tomography.

The origin of this receptor is a woman under 30 with stable Graves' hyperthyroidism. The chain recombines TRBV10-3 with TRBJ2-7, with D possibly matching TRBD1 (6 bases). Sequencing was carried out using peripheral blood. In DNA, the CDR3 is TGTGCCATCAGTGTAGGGGGACCTGACTACGAGCAGTACTTC. Translating it yields CAISVGGPDYEQYF.